This TCR beta chain originates from a study of CD8+CD57+ T cells in acquired aplastic anemia. This clonotype was found many times. The template for TCR beta VDJ and CDR3 sequence profiling was genomic DNA. TCRdb fed the reads into MiXCR, producing one record per CDR3 protein. Of about 240,000 distinct CDR3 sequences listed, approximately 45% are singletons. Patients selected for sequencing had displayed CD8+CD57+ cell expansion by flow cytometry. Severe acquired aplastic anemia was diagnosed in all patients. The germline CDR1 and CDR2 sequences are SEHNR and FQNEAQ (reference sequence). CDR3 size: 15 residues. The V and J ends lost 5 bases and 0 bases respectively, with 13 bases between them.

The sequencing input was sorted CD4+, CD8+, or CD8+CD57+ T cells (not recorded which) from PBMCs. The rearrangement uses TRBV7-9 and TRBJ1-1; maybe TRBD1 (6 bases). This sequence was found in a human donor with aplastic anemia. The CDR3 protein is CASSGTLGLNTEAFF. The CDR3 DNA reads TGTGCCAGCAGCGGGACATTGGGACTGAACACTGAAGCTTTCTTT.